The rows below give T cell receptor beta chains drawn from one sample of a study of blood T cells in healthy people across ages. TCRdb fed the 5' RACE reads into MiXCR, producing one record per CDR3 protein. The data contain roughly 730,000 distinct CDR3 sequences, approximately 53% of them seen just once; the ten biggest clones take up approximately 24%. Sequencing was performed on blood. These receptors originate from a man aged 40-55 years in good health. Both conserved end residues are part of each CDR3. D genes are given only for firm matches. Clone sizes are given selectively: once, few, many, or a class where the clone is expanded.

TRBD1 TRBJ1-6 - TRBV9 TGTGCCAGCAGCGTATCGGGCCAGGGGGTTAATTCACCCCTCCACTTT CASSVSGQGVNSPLHF
- TRBJ2-2 - TRBV18 TGTGCCAGCTCACCAGGGGGCACCGGGGAGCTGTTTTTT CASSPGGTGELFF
TRBD1 TRBJ2-7 - TRBV15 TGTGCCACCAGCAGAGGAGACAGGGCAACAACTACCCCCTACGAGCAGTACTTC CATSRGDRATTTPYEQYF
- TRBJ2-5 - TRBV6-1 TGTGCCAGCAGTGGGATCGAGGTTTTCAAGGAGACCCAGTACTTC CASSGIEVFKETQYF
- TRBJ1-1 - TRBV25-1 TGTGCCAGCAGAGTATACATGAACACTGAAGCTTTCTTT CASRVYMNTEAFF
- TRBJ1-5 - TRBV20-1 TGCAGTGCCAAGGGACTGAGCAATCAGCCCCAGCATTTT CSAKGLSNQPQHF
TRBD2 TRBJ2-5 - TRBV2 TGTGCCAGCAGTGAAATTAGCGGGGGCCTATACAATGAGCAGTACTTC CASSEISGGLYNEQYF
- TRBJ2-7 - TRBV29-1 TGCAGCGTTGAAGACGACGTCTCCTACGAGCAGTACTTC CSVEDDVSYEQYF
- TRBJ1-2 - TRBV29-1 TGCAGCGTTGAAACGGTCGGGAGGGACTATGGCTACACCTTC CSVETVGRDYGYTF
TRBD1 TRBJ1-6 - TRBV6-5 TGTGCCAGCAGTTACTTACCCCCCGGACAGGCAAATTCACCCCTCCACTTT CASSYLPPGQANSPLHF
- TRBJ2-3 few TRBV6-5 TGTGCCAGCAGGTTACCGGGCGGGGTTGCCGATACGCAGTATTTT CASRLPGGVADTQYF
- TRBJ1-5 - TRBV4-1 TGCGCCAGCAGCTCACGGACGTCAGACCAGCCCCAGCATTTT CASSSRTSDQPQHF
- TRBJ1-4 - TRBV7-2 TGTGCCAGCAGCACCAGGGGCGGCATTGAAAAACTGTTTTTT CASSTRGGIEKLFF
TRBD1 TRBJ2-1 - TRBV20-1 TGCAGTGCTAGCGCCGGGGACAGGGGGCAAAACAATGAGCAGTTCTTC CSASAGDRGQNNEQFF
- TRBJ2-3 - TRBV4-3 TGCGCCAGCAGCCAAGATATGCGGGAACAGTATTTT CASSQDMREQYF
- TRBJ2-7 once TRBV7-2 TGTGCCAGCAGCATAACGCCGGCCTACGAGCAGTACTTC CASSITPAYEQYF
- TRBJ2-1 - TRBV3-1 TGTGCCAGCAGCCAGACTACTTATGAGCAGTTCTTC CASSQTTYEQFF
- TRBJ2-3 - TRBV6-2/TRBV6-3 TGTGCCAGCAGTCAAGGGGTTGGTAGCACGCAGTATTTT CASSQGVGSTQYF
- TRBJ2-1 - TRBV14 TGTGCCAGCAGCCAACGGATCCCCGGGTCTGAGCAGTTCTTC CASSQRIPGSEQFF
- TRBJ2-5 - TRBV2 TGTGCCAGCAGTGAAGGGTCCGCTATCGAGACCCAGTACTTC CASSEGSAIETQYF